This is a list of T cell receptor beta chains from one sample in a study of graft-versus-host responses after intestinal transplantation. Measured with immunoSEQ multiplex PCR; TCRdb has only the in-frame clones, and not every one. The repertoire holds 30,000 or so clones, with about four fifths as singletons. These TCRs' antigens remain unknown. Sequencing was performed on unstimulated CD8+ T cells sorted from spleen or lymph node cells, taken before intestinal transplant. Receptors originate from a human donor who received an intestinal transplant. Each CDR3 is given with its conserved first and last residue. The D gene is left open where the match is weak. The size of a clone is reported for some rows only, either as once, few or many, or as a class for expanded clones.

v_gene: TRBV18
j_gene: TRBJ2-7
d_gene: TRBD2
abundance: -
CDR3aa: CASSKGLAGMDEQYF
CDR3nt: TGTGCCAGCTCAAAAGGACTAGCGGGAATGGACGAGCAGTACTTC

v_gene: TRBV7-2
j_gene: TRBJ2-3
d_gene: TRBD2
abundance: -
CDR3aa: CASSGFTSGVGDTQYF
CDR3nt: TGTGCCAGCAGCGGGTTCACCAGCGGGGTTGGAGATACGCAGTATTTT

v_gene: TRBV6-1
j_gene: TRBJ2-5
d_gene: -
abundance: -
CDR3aa: CASSALEARDYQETQYF
CDR3nt: TGTGCCAGCAGTGCCCTCGAAGCCCGGGACTACCAAGAGACCCAGTACTTC

v_gene: TRBV29-1
j_gene: TRBJ2-1
d_gene: TRBD1
abundance: -
CDR3aa: CSDRQGDYNEQFF
CDR3nt: TGCAGCGACAGACAGGGTGACTACAATGAGCAGTTCTTC

v_gene: TRBV21-1
j_gene: TRBJ2-3
d_gene: -
abundance: -
CDR3aa: CASSLRVRGGTGYTDTQYF
CDR3nt: TGTGCCAGCAGCCTCAGGGTTAGGGGCGGTACGGGTTACACAGATACGCAGTATTTT

v_gene: TRBV11-2
j_gene: TRBJ2-1
d_gene: TRBD2
abundance: -
CDR3aa: CASSFQASGSYNEQFF
CDR3nt: TGTGCCAGCAGCTTTCAGGCTAGCGGGTCCTACAATGAGCAGTTCTTC

v_gene: TRBV7-9
j_gene: TRBJ2-7
d_gene: -
abundance: -
CDR3aa: CASSPPSSGGGYEQYF
CDR3nt: TGTGCCAGCAGCCCCCCCTCTAGCGGAGGGGGCTACGAGCAGTACTTC

v_gene: TRBV7-6
j_gene: TRBJ2-7
d_gene: TRBD1
abundance: -
CDR3aa: CASSFGQAYEQYF
CDR3nt: TGTGCCAGCAGCTTCGGACAGGCCTACGAGCAGTACTTC

v_gene: TRBV28
j_gene: TRBJ1-4
d_gene: -
abundance: -
CDR3aa: CASSPPWRGLNEKLFF
CDR3nt: TGTGCCAGCAGCCCTCCTTGGCGGGGTCTTAATGAAAAACTGTTTTTT

v_gene: TRBV10-2
j_gene: TRBJ2-7
d_gene: TRBD1
abundance: -
CDR3aa: CASSTGEIGSYEQYF
CDR3nt: TGCGCCAGCAGCACAGGGGAGATAGGCTCCTACGAGCAGTACTTC

v_gene: TRBV6-4
j_gene: TRBJ2-3
d_gene: TRBD2
abundance: -
CDR3aa: CASSPDPSGGDTQYF
CDR3nt: TGTGCCAGCTCTCCGGACCCAAGCGGGGGGGATACGCAGTATTTT

v_gene: TRBV5-8
j_gene: TRBJ1-1
d_gene: -
abundance: -
CDR3aa: CASSWGGEAFF
CDR3nt: TGTGCCAGCAGCTGGGGCGGTGAAGCTTTCTTT

v_gene: TRBV10-2
j_gene: TRBJ1-4
d_gene: TRBD1
abundance: -
CDR3aa: CASSEGTGRSEKLFF
CDR3nt: TGCGCCAGCAGTGAGGGGACAGGGAGGAGTGAAAAACTGTTTTTT

v_gene: TRBV7-9
j_gene: TRBJ2-7
d_gene: TRBD1
abundance: -
CDR3aa: CASSPGWDRVYEQYF
CDR3nt: TGTGCCAGCAGCCCGGGGTGGGACAGGGTCTACGAGCAGTACTTC

v_gene: TRBV11-2
j_gene: TRBJ2-1
d_gene: -
abundance: -
CDR3aa: CASSSYPNEQFF
CDR3nt: TGTGCCAGCAGCTCCTACCCGAATGAGCAGTTCTTC

v_gene: TRBV19
j_gene: TRBJ2-7
d_gene: -
abundance: -
CDR3aa: CASSIGQSYEQYF
CDR3nt: TGTGCCAGTAGTATAGGACAGTCCTACGAGCAGTACTTC

v_gene: TRBV7-6
j_gene: TRBJ2-1
d_gene: TRBD2
abundance: -
CDR3aa: CASSYPLAGGAPSYNEQFF
CDR3nt: TGTGCCAGCAGCTACCCCTTAGCGGGGGGCGCCCCTTCCTACAATGAGCAGTTCTTC

v_gene: TRBV6-4
j_gene: TRBJ2-7
d_gene: -
abundance: medium-sized
CDR3aa: CASTLDRSYEQYF
CDR3nt: TGTGCCAGCACCTTAGACAGGTCCTACGAGCAGTACTTC

v_gene: TRBV6-5
j_gene: TRBJ2-3
d_gene: -
abundance: -
CDR3aa: CAGSYQGSTDTQYF
CDR3nt: TGTGCCGGCAGTTACCAGGGATCCACAGATACGCAGTATTTT

v_gene: TRBV27
j_gene: TRBJ2-4
d_gene: -
abundance: -
CDR3aa: CASSLLDSKNIQYF
CDR3nt: TGTGCCAGCAGTTTACTGGACAGCAAAAACATTCAGTACTTC

v_gene: TRBV6-5
j_gene: TRBJ2-5
d_gene: TRBD1
abundance: -
CDR3aa: CASSYSDREAETQYF
CDR3nt: TGTGCCAGCAGTTACTCGGACAGGGAAGCAGAGACCCAGTACTTC

v_gene: TRBV9
j_gene: TRBJ2-5
d_gene: TRBD1
abundance: once
CDR3aa: CASSVLTGGLGETQYF
CDR3nt: TGTGCCAGCAGCGTATTAACAGGGGGACTCGGAGAGACCCAGTACTTC

v_gene: TRBV7-9
j_gene: TRBJ2-1
d_gene: TRBD1
abundance: -
CDR3aa: CASTTTGTERYEQFF
CDR3nt: TGTGCCAGCACCACTACCGGGACAGAGAGATATGAGCAGTTCTTC

v_gene: TRBV6-5
j_gene: TRBJ1-1
d_gene: TRBD1
abundance: -
CDR3aa: CASSYSFQGGGTEAFF
CDR3nt: TGTGCCAGCAGTTACTCGTTCCAGGGGGGAGGCACTGAAGCTTTCTTT

v_gene: TRBV28
j_gene: TRBJ1-2
d_gene: TRBD1
abundance: -
CDR3aa: CASSWTGSKGYTF
CDR3nt: TGTGCCAGCAGTTGGACAGGGTCTAAAGGCTACACCTTC

v_gene: TRBV7-9
j_gene: TRBJ2-1
d_gene: TRBD2
abundance: -
CDR3aa: CASSLGTSGIGEQFF
CDR3nt: TGTGCCAGCAGCTTGGGGACTAGCGGGATAGGTGAGCAGTTCTTC

v_gene: TRBV23-1
j_gene: TRBJ2-1
d_gene: -
abundance: -
CDR3aa: CASSQSGGTVYNEQFF
CDR3nt: TGCGCCAGCAGTCAATCAGGAGGGACGGTATACAATGAGCAGTTCTTC

v_gene: TRBV2
j_gene: TRBJ1-5
d_gene: TRBD1
abundance: -
CDR3aa: CASSVTGTGNQPQHF
CDR3nt: TGTGCCAGCAGTGTTACCGGGACAGGGAATCAGCCCCAGCATTTT

v_gene: TRBV4-1
j_gene: TRBJ2-5
d_gene: TRBD1
abundance: -
CDR3aa: CASSRVSSGGWETQYF
CDR3nt: TGCGCCAGCAGCCGAGTCTCATCAGGGGGCTGGGAGACCCAGTACTTC

v_gene: TRBV28
j_gene: TRBJ1-5
d_gene: TRBD1
abundance: -
CDR3aa: CASSGQGNQPQHF
CDR3nt: TGTGCCAGCAGCGGACAGGGCAATCAGCCCCAGCATTTT

v_gene: TRBV11-2
j_gene: TRBJ1-1
d_gene: -
abundance: -
CDR3aa: CASSLTGNTEAFF
CDR3nt: TGTGCCAGCAGCTTAACAGGGAACACTGAAGCTTTCTTT

v_gene: TRBV7-8
j_gene: TRBJ1-3
d_gene: -
abundance: -
CDR3aa: CASSLKEDRPPSGNTIYF
CDR3nt: TGTGCCAGCAGCTTAAAGGAAGACAGGCCTCCCTCTGGAAACACCATATATTTT

v_gene: TRBV28
j_gene: TRBJ2-7
d_gene: -
abundance: -
CDR3aa: CASSFGGSGYEQYF
CDR3nt: TGTGCCAGCAGTTTTGGTGGGAGCGGATACGAGCAGTACTTC

v_gene: TRBV2
j_gene: TRBJ1-5
d_gene: -
abundance: -
CDR3aa: CASRAGGQQPQHF
CDR3nt: TGTGCCAGCAGGGCGGGGGGGCAGCAGCCCCAGCATTTT

v_gene: TRBV29-1
j_gene: TRBJ2-3
d_gene: -
abundance: -
CDR3aa: CSVELDYTDTQYF
CDR3nt: TGCAGCGTTGAACTGGACTACACAGATACGCAGTATTTT

v_gene: TRBV2
j_gene: TRBJ2-7
d_gene: -
abundance: -
CDR3aa: CASSPNPTSYEQYF
CDR3nt: TGTGCCAGCAGTCCCAATCCTACTTCCTACGAGCAGTACTTC

v_gene: TRBV7-9
j_gene: TRBJ2-3
d_gene: TRBD2
abundance: -
CDR3aa: CASSLGLAKDTQYF
CDR3nt: TGTGCCAGCAGCTTGGGACTAGCTAAAGATACGCAGTATTTT

v_gene: TRBV2
j_gene: TRBJ2-7
d_gene: TRBD1
abundance: -
CDR3aa: CASRETGSPYEQYF
CDR3nt: TGTGCCAGCAGGGAGACAGGGTCCCCCTACGAGCAGTACTTC

v_gene: TRBV19
j_gene: TRBJ2-1
d_gene: TRBD2
abundance: -
CDR3aa: CASTPLAGWYNEQFF
CDR3nt: TGTGCCAGTACGCCACTAGCGGGATGGTACAATGAGCAGTTCTTC

v_gene: TRBV5-6
j_gene: TRBJ2-7
d_gene: -
abundance: -
CDR3aa: CASSFDSYEQYF
CDR3nt: TGTGCCAGCAGCTTCGACAGCTACGAGCAGTACTTC

v_gene: TRBV2
j_gene: TRBJ2-4
d_gene: TRBD1
abundance: -
CDR3aa: CASRDPRGPKTIQYF
CDR3nt: TGTGCCAGCAGGGACCCCAGGGGGCCGAAAACCATTCAGTACTTC

v_gene: TRBV7-9
j_gene: TRBJ2-1
d_gene: -
abundance: -
CDR3aa: CASSLDYGQNEQFF
CDR3nt: TGTGCCAGCAGCTTAGATTATGGTCAGAATGAGCAGTTCTTC

v_gene: TRBV19
j_gene: TRBJ2-7
d_gene: TRBD1
abundance: -
CDR3aa: CASRWGTGAAEQYF
CDR3nt: TGTGCCAGTAGATGGGGGACAGGGGCAGCCGAGCAGTACTTC

v_gene: TRBV6-1
j_gene: TRBJ2-7
d_gene: TRBD2
abundance: -
CDR3aa: CASSEDWTSGNTYEQYF
CDR3nt: TGTGCCAGCAGTGAAGACTGGACTAGCGGGAACACCTACGAGCAGTACTTC

v_gene: TRBV28
j_gene: TRBJ1-1
d_gene: -
abundance: -
CDR3aa: CASSPPAGLNTEAFF
CDR3nt: TGTGCCAGCAGTCCACCGGCAGGGTTGAACACTGAAGCTTTCTTT

v_gene: TRBV7-8
j_gene: TRBJ2-1
d_gene: TRBD2
abundance: -
CDR3aa: CASSLEWGTSYHNEQFF
CDR3nt: TGTGCCAGCAGCTTAGAGTGGGGGACTAGCTATCACAATGAGCAGTTCTTC

v_gene: TRBV28
j_gene: TRBJ1-5
d_gene: TRBD1
abundance: -
CDR3aa: CASSSRDSWFGNQPQHF
CDR3nt: TGTGCCAGCAGCTCGCGGGACAGCTGGTTCGGCAATCAGCCCCAGCATTTT

v_gene: TRBV7-2
j_gene: TRBJ2-3
d_gene: TRBD2
abundance: -
CDR3aa: CASSLGTSGGLTDTQYF
CDR3nt: TGTGCCAGCAGCTTAGGGACTAGCGGGGGCCTAACAGATACGCAGTATTTT

v_gene: TRBV5-6
j_gene: TRBJ2-1
d_gene: TRBD1
abundance: few
CDR3aa: CASSLGGTAYNEQFF
CDR3nt: TGTGCCAGCAGCTTGGGTGGGACAGCATACAATGAGCAGTTCTTC

v_gene: TRBV28
j_gene: TRBJ2-5
d_gene: -
abundance: few
CDR3aa: CASSLGLLQETQYF
CDR3nt: TGTGCCAGCAGCCTTGGACTCTTACAAGAGACCCAGTACTTC

v_gene: TRBV5-4
j_gene: TRBJ2-7
d_gene: TRBD2
abundance: -
CDR3aa: CASSRTSGGVAEQYF
CDR3nt: TGTGCCAGCAGCAGGACTAGCGGGGGGGTAGCCGAGCAGTACTTC

v_gene: TRBV20-1
j_gene: TRBJ2-5
d_gene: -
abundance: -
CDR3aa: CSARGGETQYF
CDR3nt: TGCAGTGCTAGAGGCGGGGAGACCCAGTACTTC

v_gene: TRBV6-6
j_gene: TRBJ1-2
d_gene: -
abundance: -
CDR3aa: CASSHWGTNVGYTF
CDR3nt: TGTGCCAGCAGCCACTGGGGGACAAATGTGGGCTACACCTTC

v_gene: TRBV27
j_gene: TRBJ1-2
d_gene: -
abundance: -
CDR3aa: CASKPGYTNYGYTF
CDR3nt: TGTGCCAGCAAGCCGGGTTATACTAACTATGGCTACACCTTC

v_gene: TRBV7-8
j_gene: TRBJ2-2
d_gene: TRBD1
abundance: -
CDR3aa: CASSYRQGNTGELFF
CDR3nt: TGTGCCAGCAGTTATCGACAGGGGAACACCGGGGAGCTGTTTTTT

v_gene: TRBV11-2
j_gene: TRBJ2-1
d_gene: -
abundance: -
CDR3aa: CASSFLAASYNEQFF
CDR3nt: TGTGCCAGCAGCTTTTTAGCGGCCTCCTACAATGAGCAGTTCTTC